This record concerns one T cell receptor beta chain sequence. This clone was found once. Its antigen is currently not known. No much larger clone exists at a distance of one base, and base qualities are not known. The record originates from a study of blood T cell repertoires in COVID-19 (dated by TCRdb to between 2020 and 2021). Concerning the study at large: Samples from collaborators originated in the United States, Italy and Spain and spanned both the acute and convalescent phases of COVID-19. The material from the prospective study consisted of cDNA or gDNA derived from T cells, B-cell-depleted T cells, or PBMCs. Subjects who had been exposed to COVID-19, were actively infected with it, or had recovered from it provided the deeply sampled blood TCRbeta repertoires that made up the dataset. The repertoires were released in a freely available public database intended as a resource for research on the immune response to SARS-CoV-2. Samples were obtained from the ongoing ImmuneRACE study (first 160 participants) and from over 1,000 subjects provided by 6 global collaborators. Sample metadata almost always included a de-identified subject ID, COVID-19 status, age in years and sex. HLA class I and class II types, where available, came from metadata supplied by the sample provider rather than from assay-based typing. What the work shows at the level of the full study, not this receptor alone: How much clinical and demographic metadata was included differed by source and by participant, and the metadata was provided uncurated.

TCRbeta CDR3 regions were amplified from genomic DNA using the immunoSEQ Assay, a bias-controlled multiplex PCR. Under the source paper's analysis protocol: The number of nucleated cells in each sample was estimated by amplification of reference gene primers within the assay. Sequence reads were collapsed and filtered to measure the absolute abundance of every unique TCRbeta CDR3 rearrangement. For each sample, productive Simpson clonality was calculated as the square root of Simpson's diversity index across productive rearrangements. As stored in TCRdb, this immuneACCESS dataset retains in-frame rearrangements with V and J assigned. A fraction of the clones does not appear; measured against another copy, unresolved V genes explain less than half of the discrepancy, and the remainder lacks a known reason. V and J calls and clone size follow that table, whereas D and trimming were derived from the DNA. The sample has 70,000 to 95,000 clones on record, roughly 88% of them singletons. The ten biggest clones cover 5.8% of the sample.

Reading the germline V gene gives CDR1 SGHDN and CDR2 FVKESK. Counted from cysteine to phenylalanine, this CDR3 has 17 amino acids. The read is trimmed to its CDR3 DNA, 51 bases read in frame from base 1. Trimming removed 1 base from V and 0 bases from J, leaving 13 bases between the germline ends. Each collaborating institution followed its own protocols to collect whole blood in K2EDTA tubes. For TCRbeta analysis, collaborators shipped samples as frozen whole blood, isolated PBMCs, or DNA extracted from either of those sample types. The rearranged segments are TRBV14 and TRBJ1-3, with no D gene named confidently. Sequencing input: peripheral blood. The clonotype originates from a man aged 45-60 years with active COVID-19. The DNA sequence follows: TGTGCCAGCAGCCAAGCCGTCCCGGGTTCCTCTGGAAACACCATATATTTT. Its protein reads: CASSQAVPGSSGNTIYF.